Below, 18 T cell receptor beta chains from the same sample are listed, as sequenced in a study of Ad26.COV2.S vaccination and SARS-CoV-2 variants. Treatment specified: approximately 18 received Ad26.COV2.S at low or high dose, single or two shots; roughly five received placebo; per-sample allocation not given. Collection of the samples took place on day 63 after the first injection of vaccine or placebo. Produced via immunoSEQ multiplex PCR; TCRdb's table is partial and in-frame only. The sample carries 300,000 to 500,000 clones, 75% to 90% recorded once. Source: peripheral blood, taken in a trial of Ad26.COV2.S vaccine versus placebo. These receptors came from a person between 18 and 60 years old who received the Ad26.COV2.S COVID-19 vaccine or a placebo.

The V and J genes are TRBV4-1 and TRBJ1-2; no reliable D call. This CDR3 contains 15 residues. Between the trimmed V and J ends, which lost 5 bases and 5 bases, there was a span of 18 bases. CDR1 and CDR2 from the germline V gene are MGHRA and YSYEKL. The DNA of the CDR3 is TGCGCCAGCAGCTTTCGGGGAGCAGATGGGTATGGCTACACCTTC. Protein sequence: CASSFRGADGYGYTF.

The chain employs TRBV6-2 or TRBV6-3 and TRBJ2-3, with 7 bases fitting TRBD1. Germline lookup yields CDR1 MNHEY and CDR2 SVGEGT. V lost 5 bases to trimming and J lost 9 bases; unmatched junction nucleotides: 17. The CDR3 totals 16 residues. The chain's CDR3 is CASSRLDRLGPGTQYF. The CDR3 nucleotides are TGTGCCAGCAGTCGCCTGGACAGGCTTGGACCAGGGACGCAGTATTTT.

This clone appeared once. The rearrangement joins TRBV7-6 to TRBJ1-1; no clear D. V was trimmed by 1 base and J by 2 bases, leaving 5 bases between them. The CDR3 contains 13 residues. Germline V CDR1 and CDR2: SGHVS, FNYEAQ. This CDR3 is CASSLDSNTEAFF. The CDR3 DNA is TGTGCCAGCAGCTTAGACAGTAACACTGAAGCTTTCTTT.

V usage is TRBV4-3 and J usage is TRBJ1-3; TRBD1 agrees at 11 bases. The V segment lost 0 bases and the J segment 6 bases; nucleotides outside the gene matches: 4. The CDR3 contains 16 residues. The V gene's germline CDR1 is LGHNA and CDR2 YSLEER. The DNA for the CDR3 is TGCGCCAGCAGCCAAGATCTGGGACAGGGGGTAAACACCATATATTTT. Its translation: CASSQDLGQGVNTIYF.

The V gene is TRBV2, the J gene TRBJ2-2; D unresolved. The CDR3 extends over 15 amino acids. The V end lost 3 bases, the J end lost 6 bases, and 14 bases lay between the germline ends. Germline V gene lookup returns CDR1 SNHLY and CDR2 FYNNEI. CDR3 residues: CASSEGIPFSGELFF. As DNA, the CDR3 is TGTGCCAGCAGTGAGGGGATTCCGTTTTCCGGGGAGCTGTTTTTT.

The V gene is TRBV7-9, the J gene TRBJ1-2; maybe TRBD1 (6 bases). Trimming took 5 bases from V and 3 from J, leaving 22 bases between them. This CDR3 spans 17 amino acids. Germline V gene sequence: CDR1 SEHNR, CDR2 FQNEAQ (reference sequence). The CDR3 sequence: CASSHNRERFIDYGYTF. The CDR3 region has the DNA TGTGCCAGCAGCCACAACAGGGAGAGGTTTATCGACTATGGCTACACCTTC.

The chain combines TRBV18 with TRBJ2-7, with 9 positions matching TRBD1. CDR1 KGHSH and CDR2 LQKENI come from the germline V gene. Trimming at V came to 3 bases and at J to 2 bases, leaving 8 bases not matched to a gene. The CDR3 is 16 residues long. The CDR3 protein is CASSPLPGTGTYEQYF. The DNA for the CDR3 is TGTGCCAGCTCACCTCTCCCGGGGACAGGGACCTACGAGCAGTACTTC.

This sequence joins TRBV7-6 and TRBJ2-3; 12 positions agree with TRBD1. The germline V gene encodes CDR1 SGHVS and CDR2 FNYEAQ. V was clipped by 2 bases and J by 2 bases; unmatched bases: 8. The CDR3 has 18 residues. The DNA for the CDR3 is TGTGCCAGCAGCTTAAGCCTCCGGGACAGGGGGCCCACAGATACGCAGTATTTT. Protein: CASSLSLRDRGPTDTQYF.

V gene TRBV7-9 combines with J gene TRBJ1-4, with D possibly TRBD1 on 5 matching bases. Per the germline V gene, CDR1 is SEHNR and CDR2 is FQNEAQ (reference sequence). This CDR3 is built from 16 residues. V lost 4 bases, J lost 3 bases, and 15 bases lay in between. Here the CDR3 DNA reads TGTGCCAGCAGCTCAGCCACAGGAGAACCTAATGAAAAACTGTTTTTT. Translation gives CASSSATGEPNEKLFF.

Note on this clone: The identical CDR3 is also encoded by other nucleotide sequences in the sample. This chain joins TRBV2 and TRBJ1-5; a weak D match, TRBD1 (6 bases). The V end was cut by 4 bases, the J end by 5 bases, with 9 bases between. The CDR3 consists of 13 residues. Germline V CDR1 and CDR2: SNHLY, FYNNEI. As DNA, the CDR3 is TGTGCCAGCAGTGGGGGGCAGGATCAGCCCCAGCATTTT. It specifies CASSGGQDQPQHF.

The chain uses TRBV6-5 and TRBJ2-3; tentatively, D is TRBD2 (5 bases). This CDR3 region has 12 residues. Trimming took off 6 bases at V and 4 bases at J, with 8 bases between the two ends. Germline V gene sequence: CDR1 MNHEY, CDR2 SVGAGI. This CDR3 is CASRTGADTQYF. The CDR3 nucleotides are TGTGCCAGCAGAACCGGGGCAGATACGCAGTATTTT.

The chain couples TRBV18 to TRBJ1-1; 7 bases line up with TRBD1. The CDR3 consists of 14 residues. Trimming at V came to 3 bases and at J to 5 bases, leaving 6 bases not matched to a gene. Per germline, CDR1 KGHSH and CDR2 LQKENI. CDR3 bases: TGTGCCAGCTCACCGACAGGGTGGGGGACTGAAGCTTTCTTT. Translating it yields CASSPTGWGTEAFF.

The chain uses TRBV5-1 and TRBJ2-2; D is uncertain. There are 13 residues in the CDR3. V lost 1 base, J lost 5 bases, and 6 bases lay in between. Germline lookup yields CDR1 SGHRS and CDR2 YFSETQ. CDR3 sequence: CASSLRYTGELFF. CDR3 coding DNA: TGCGCCAGCAGCTTGCGGTATACCGGGGAGCTGTTTTTT. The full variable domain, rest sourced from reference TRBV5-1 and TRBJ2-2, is KAGVTQTPRYLIKTRGQQVTLSCSPISGHRSVSWYQQTPGQGLQFLFEYFSETQRNKGNFPGRFSGRQFSNSRSEMNVSTLELGDSALYLCASSLRYTGELFFGEGSRLTVL.

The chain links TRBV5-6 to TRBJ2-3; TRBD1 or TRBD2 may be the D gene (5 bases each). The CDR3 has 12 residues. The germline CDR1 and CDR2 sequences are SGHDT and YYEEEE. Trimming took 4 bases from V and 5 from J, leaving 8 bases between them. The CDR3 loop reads CASSRGQDTQYF. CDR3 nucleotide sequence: TGTGCCAGCAGCCGGGGCCAAGATACGCAGTATTTT.

For the CDR3, the DNA is TGTGCCAGTACCCAAAGGGAGGGGCTGTATCGTGGCTACACCTTC. It specifies CASTQREGLYRGYTF. The gene calls are TRBV19 and TRBJ1-2; TRBD1 might be the D (5 bases). Trimming left V 7 bases short and J 7 bases short, with 22 bases between. The length of the CDR3 is 15 residues. Germline CDR1 and CDR2: LNHDA and SQIVND (reference sequence).

The CDR3 is CASSQGPGTLNEQYF. The CDR3 DNA reads TGTGCCAGCAGCCAAGGGCCGGGGACCCTGAACGAGCAGTACTTC. This sequence joins TRBV3-1 (or the pseudogene TRBV3-2) and TRBJ2-7; D is tentatively TRBD1 or TRBD2 (5 bases each). The CDR3 extends over 15 amino acids. Per germline, CDR1 LGHDT and CDR2 YNNKEL (reference sequence). V dropped 1 base and J dropped 5 bases, with 15 bases sitting between them.

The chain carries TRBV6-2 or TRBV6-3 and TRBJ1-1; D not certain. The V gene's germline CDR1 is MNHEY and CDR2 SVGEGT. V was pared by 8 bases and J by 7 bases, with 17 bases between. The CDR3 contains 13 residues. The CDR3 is CASRRPRTLEAFF. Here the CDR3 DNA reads TGTGCCAGCCGCCGGCCCCGGACCCTTGAAGCTTTCTTT.

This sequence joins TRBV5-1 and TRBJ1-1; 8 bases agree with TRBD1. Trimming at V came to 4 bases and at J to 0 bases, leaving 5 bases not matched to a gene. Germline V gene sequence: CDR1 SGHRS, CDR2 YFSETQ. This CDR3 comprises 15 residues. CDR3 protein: CASSPGTGVNTEAFF. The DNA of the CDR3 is TGCGCCAGCAGCCCCGGGACAGGCGTGAACACTGAAGCTTTCTTT. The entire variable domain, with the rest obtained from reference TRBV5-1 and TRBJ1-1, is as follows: KAGVTQTPRYLIKTRGQQVTLSCSPISGHRSVSWYQQTPGQGLQFLFEYFSETQRNKGNFPGRFSGRQFSNSRSEMNVSTLELGDSALYLCASSPGTGVNTEAFFGQGTRLTVV.